This TCR beta chain was found in a study of blood T cell repertoires in COVID-19. This clone was seen once. V shed 6 bases and J shed 5 bases, with 14 bases lying between them. The CDR3 runs to 15 residues. Germline V gene lookup returns CDR1 LGHDT and CDR2 YNNKEL (reference sequence). As processed by the authors: The authors estimated nucleated cell counts from reference gene primer amplification. Clones were read by immunoSEQ multiplex PCR, and TCRdb kept only the in-frame ones, dropping some. V, J and clone size are those of that table, while D and trimming were read from the DNA. The sample gives around 300,000 clones, roughly 89% of which show up once; about 1.7% is in the top ten.

The source of this sequence is a woman aged 40 to 50 who had recovered from COVID-19. The sample consisted of PBMCs or T cells enriched from blood (not recorded which). The gene calls are TRBV3-1 (or the pseudogene TRBV3-2) and TRBJ1-6; a weak D match, TRBD1 (5 bases). CDR3 nucleotide sequence: TGTGCCAGCAGTGGCGGGACTGTCAATAATTCACCCCTCCACTTT. Encoded protein: CASSGGTVNNSPLHF.